This T cell receptor beta chain was documented in a study of control samples from healthy donors and cancer patients. The table came from immunoSEQ multiplex PCR; TCRdb's copy has only in-frame clones and leaves some out. The sample has approximately 100,000 clones; around 89% are singletons. Between the trimmed V and J ends, which lost 0 bases and 1 base, there was a span of 10 bases. Looked up from germline, CDR1 is SGDLS and CDR2 is YYNGEE. CDR3 length: 15 amino acids. Sequenced material: blood. This sequence joins TRBV9 and TRBJ1-1; D unresolved. This TCR came from a man younger than 40 in good health. The CDR3 protein is CASSVVTAQNTEAFF. The CDR3, as DNA: TGTGCCAGCAGCGTAGTAACGGCGCAGAACACTGAAGCTTTCTTT.